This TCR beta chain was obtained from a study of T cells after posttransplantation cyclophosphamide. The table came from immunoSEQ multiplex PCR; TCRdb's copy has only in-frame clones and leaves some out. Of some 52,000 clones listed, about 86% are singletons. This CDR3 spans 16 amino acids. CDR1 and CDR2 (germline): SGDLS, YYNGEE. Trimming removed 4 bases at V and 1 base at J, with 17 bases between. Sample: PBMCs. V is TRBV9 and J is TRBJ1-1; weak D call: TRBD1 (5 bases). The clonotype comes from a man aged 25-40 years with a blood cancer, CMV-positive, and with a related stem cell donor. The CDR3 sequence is CASSSPQGVGNTEAFF. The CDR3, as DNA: TGTGCCAGCAGCTCCCCCCAGGGCGTGGGGAACACTGAAGCTTTCTTT.